This T cell receptor (beta chain) was found in a study of T cell changes during pregnancy in multiple sclerosis. Using immunoSEQ multiplex PCR, the repertoire was profiled, and TCRdb retains in-frame clones only, with some absent. The repertoire holds 75,000 to 80,000 clones, with around 91% as singletons. The CDR3 is 16 residues long. Germline values: CDR1 SNHLY, CDR2 FYNNEI. Losses at the gene ends were 6 bases for V and 8 bases for J; bases not matched to a gene: 10. The specimen was peripheral blood, collected before pregnancy. This chain links TRBV2 with TRBJ2-2; 12 bases map to TRBD1. The clonotype was recovered from a female donor with multiple sclerosis, enrolled in a pregnancy study. CDR3 protein: CASSRPGQGAFGELFF. The DNA for the CDR3 is TGTGCCAGCAGCAGACCGGGACAGGGGGCCTTTGGGGAGCTGTTTTTT.